A selection of T cell receptor beta chains follows, all from one sample in a study of cytomegalovirus exposure and HLA in healthy donors. TCRdb keeps only in-frame clones here, not all; method: immunoSEQ multiplex PCR. The data show 82,000 or so clones, approximately 74% seen once. Sequenced sample: PBMCs. These receptors were obtained from a woman aged 50 to 65 in good health and CMV-seropositive. Both conserved end residues are part of each CDR3. The D gene is left open where the match is weak. Size tells how often a clone was seen (once, few, many) or the class of an expanded clone, and some rows leave it out.

V	J	size	D	CDR3	DNA
TRBV25-1	TRBJ1-1	NA	TRBD1	CASSPGQGQDTEAFF	TGTGCCAGCAGCCCGGGGCAGGGACAGGACACTGAAGCTTTCTTT
TRBV6-5	TRBJ1-4	NA	NA	CASGRGTGDEKLFF	TGTGCCAGCGGACGCGGGACGGGGGATGAAAAACTGTTTTTT
TRBV18	TRBJ1-1	NA	NA	CASSPPTGGNTEAFF	TGTGCCAGCTCACCACCGACAGGTGGGAACACTGAAGCTTTCTTT
TRBV29-1	TRBJ1-2	NA	NA	CSVEDSPYGYTF	TGCAGCGTTGAAGACTCTCCTTATGGCTACACCTTC
TRBV30	TRBJ1-1	once	NA	CAWSVLGQFNTEAFF	TGTGCCTGGAGTGTACTCGGACAGTTTAACACTGAAGCTTTCTTT
TRBV7-9	TRBJ2-1	NA	NA	CASSLYGNGIQNEQFF	TGTGCCAGCAGCTTATACGGAAACGGGATTCAGAATGAGCAGTTCTTC
TRBV29-1	TRBJ1-1	NA	TRBD1	CSVPLDRDTEAFF	TGCAGCGTTCCTTTAGACAGGGACACTGAAGCTTTCTTT
TRBV28	TRBJ1-2	NA	NA	CASSPRDGRGYGYTF	TGTGCCAGCAGCCCCCGAGACGGCCGCGGCTATGGCTACACCTTC
TRBV12-5	TRBJ2-7	NA	NA	CASGLTGNDEQYF	TGTGCTAGTGGTTTGACAGGGAACGACGAGCAGTACTTC
TRBV19	TRBJ2-4	few	TRBD2	CASSTSGNIQYF	TGTGCCAGTAGTACTAGCGGAAACATTCAGTACTTC
TRBV13	TRBJ2-1	once	TRBD2	CASSTWTSGRAGEQFF	TGTGCCAGCAGCACCTGGACTAGCGGGAGGGCCGGGGAGCAGTTCTTC
TRBV6-1	TRBJ1-5	NA	NA	CASSEQGTRSNQPQHF	TGTGCCAGCAGTGAACAGGGGACCAGGAGCAATCAGCCCCAGCATTTT
TRBV7-8	TRBJ2-1	NA	NA	CASSPGLGTYNEQFF	TGTGCCAGCAGCCCAGGTCTGGGCACCTACAATGAGCAGTTCTTC
TRBV6-5	TRBJ2-7	NA	TRBD2	CASSSLIAGTYEQYF	TGTGCCAGCAGTTCCCTTATAGCGGGAACCTACGAGCAGTACTTC